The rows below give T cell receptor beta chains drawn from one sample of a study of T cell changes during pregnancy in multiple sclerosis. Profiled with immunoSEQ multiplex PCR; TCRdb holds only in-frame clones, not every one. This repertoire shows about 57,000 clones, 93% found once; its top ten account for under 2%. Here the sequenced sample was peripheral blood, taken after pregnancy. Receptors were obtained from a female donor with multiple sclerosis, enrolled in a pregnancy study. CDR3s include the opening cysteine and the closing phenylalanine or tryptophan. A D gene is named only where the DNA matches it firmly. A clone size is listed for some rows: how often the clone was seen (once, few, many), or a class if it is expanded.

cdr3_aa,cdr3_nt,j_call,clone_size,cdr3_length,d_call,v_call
CASSELPLAVTTSTDTQYF,TGTGCCAGCAGTGAACTTCCACTAGCGGTTACTACTAGCACAGATACGCAGTATTTT,TRBJ2-3,NA,19,TRBD2,TRBV6-1
CASSPRNYNEQFF,TGTGCCAGCAGCCCGCGGAACTACAATGAGCAGTTCTTC,TRBJ2-1,NA,13,NA,TRBV6-6
CASSLYAGSGYTF,TGTGCCAGCAGTTTATATGCGGGGTCTGGCTACACCTTC,TRBJ1-2,NA,13,NA,TRBV27
CASSQGVPDTQYF,TGTGCCAGCAGTCAGGGGGTGCCAGATACGCAGTATTTT,TRBJ2-3,NA,13,TRBD1,TRBV7-9
CASSSPGLAGGEKHF,TGTGCCAGCAGCTCACCGGGACTAGCGGGAGGAGAGAAGCACTTC,TRBJ2-5,NA,15,TRBD2,TRBV6-1
CASSGQEGPGANVLTF,TGTGCCAGCAGCGGCCAGGAGGGGCCTGGGGCCAACGTCCTGACTTTC,TRBJ2-6,NA,16,NA,TRBV5-6
CASSQDRVAGGFEQFF,TGCGCCAGCAGCCAAGATCGAGTAGCGGGAGGGTTTGAGCAGTTCTTC,TRBJ2-1,NA,16,TRBD2,TRBV4-3
CASSQGRTGGYEKLFF,TGTGCCAGCAGCCAGGGTCGGACAGGGGGCTACGAAAAACTGTTTTTT,TRBJ1-4,NA,16,TRBD1,TRBV4-2
CASRGRGGANVLTF,TGTGCCAGCAGGGGCAGGGGTGGGGCCAACGTCCTGACTTTC,TRBJ2-6,NA,14,NA,TRBV28
CASSPPGLAGGGNTGELFF,TGTGCCAGCTCACCTCCGGGACTAGCGGGAGGAGGTAACACCGGGGAGCTGTTTTTT,TRBJ2-2,NA,19,TRBD2,TRBV18
CASSSAGVYEQYF,TGTGCCAGCAGCTCAGCGGGGGTCTACGAGCAGTACTTC,TRBJ2-7,NA,13,TRBD2,TRBV11-2
CASSQDLTGLGQETQYF,TGCGCCAGCAGCCAAGATCTGACAGGGCTGGGCCAAGAGACCCAGTACTTC,TRBJ2-5,once,17,TRBD1,TRBV4-3
CAWSGGQSHEQYF,TGTGCCTGGAGTGGGGGACAGTCCCACGAGCAGTACTTC,TRBJ2-7,NA,13,TRBD1,TRBV30
CASSQVDSFYGYTF,TGTGCCAGCAGCCAAGTGGACAGCTTCTATGGCTACACCTTC,TRBJ1-2,NA,14,NA,TRBV14
CASSEWDRDEAFF,TGTGCCAGCAGTGAATGGGACAGGGATGAAGCTTTCTTT,TRBJ1-1,NA,13,TRBD1,TRBV25-1
CASSPQKHMNTEAFF,TGTGCCAGCTCACCCCAGAAACACATGAACACTGAAGCTTTCTTT,TRBJ1-1,NA,15,NA,TRBV18
CASKLGQEVQPQHF,TGTGCCAGTAAATTGGGACAGGAGGTGCAGCCCCAGCATTTT,TRBJ1-5,NA,14,TRBD1,TRBV19
CASSQRLAGWNTGELFF,TGCGCCAGCAGCCAACGACTAGCGGGATGGAACACCGGGGAGCTGTTTTTT,TRBJ2-2,NA,17,TRBD2,TRBV4-3
CASSSSGSVETQYF,TGTGCCAGCAGCTCTAGCGGGAGTGTGGAGACCCAGTACTTC,TRBJ2-5,NA,14,TRBD2,TRBV7-9